Listed below are T cell receptor beta chains from one sample, sequenced in a study of Ad26.COV2.S vaccination and SARS-CoV-2 variants. Method: immunoSEQ multiplex PCR; TCRdb's copy keeps in-frame clones and lacks some. There are about 440,000 clones in the sample; 87% occur only once, and 9.5% to 15% lies in the top ten. This specimen consisted of peripheral blood, obtained in a trial of Ad26.COV2.S vaccine versus placebo. All receptors derive from a person between 18 and 65 years old who received the Ad26.COV2.S COVID-19 vaccine or a placebo. CDR3s include the opening cysteine and the closing phenylalanine or tryptophan. Fields, in order: D gene, J gene, V gene, clone size, CDR3 DNA, CDR3 protein. A D gene is named only where the DNA matches it firmly. Size tells how often a clone was seen (once, few, many) or the class of an expanded clone, and some rows leave it out.

d_gene: TRBD1; j_gene: TRBJ1-5; v_gene: TRBV6-2/TRBV6-3; abundance: NA; CDR3nt: TGTGCCAGCAGTTCCGGACAGGGTAATCAGCCCCAGCATTTT; CDR3aa: CASSSGQGNQPQHF
d_gene: NA; j_gene: TRBJ2-1; v_gene: TRBV3-1/TRBV3-2; abundance: NA; CDR3nt: TGTGCCAGCAGCCTCGGGACTGACGGTCGAGAGCAGTTCTTC; CDR3aa: CASSLGTDGREQFF
d_gene: NA; j_gene: TRBJ2-5; v_gene: TRBV19; abundance: NA; CDR3nt: TGTGCCAGTAGCACGACTAGGGTGGAGACCCAGTACTTC; CDR3aa: CASSTTRVETQYF
d_gene: TRBD1; j_gene: TRBJ2-7; v_gene: TRBV7-2; abundance: once; CDR3nt: TGTGCCAGCGGAGTAACGGGACAGGGGTACGAGCAGTACTTC; CDR3aa: CASGVTGQGYEQYF
d_gene: TRBD1; j_gene: TRBJ1-3; v_gene: TRBV10-3; abundance: NA; CDR3nt: TGTGCCATCCGACAGGGGGAAGGAAACACCATATATTTT; CDR3aa: CAIRQGEGNTIYF
d_gene: TRBD1; j_gene: TRBJ2-7; v_gene: TRBV5-1; abundance: NA; CDR3nt: TGCGCCAGCAGCTGGGGACAGTCCTACGAGCAGTACTTC; CDR3aa: CASSWGQSYEQYF
d_gene: TRBD2; j_gene: TRBJ2-3; v_gene: TRBV7-8; abundance: NA; CDR3nt: TGTGCCAGCAGCCGAGCGGGAGTCGGCACAGATACGCAGTATTTT; CDR3aa: CASSRAGVGTDTQYF
d_gene: NA; j_gene: TRBJ2-6; v_gene: TRBV5-1; abundance: NA; CDR3nt: TGCGCCAGCACCATTTCGGTCAGCTCTGGGGCCAACGTCCTGACTTTC; CDR3aa: CASTISVSSGANVLTF
d_gene: NA; j_gene: TRBJ2-5; v_gene: TRBV13; abundance: NA; CDR3nt: TGTGCCAGCAGCTTAGAAGGCGGACGGGAAGAGACCCAGTACTTC; CDR3aa: CASSLEGGREETQYF
d_gene: TRBD1; j_gene: TRBJ1-1; v_gene: TRBV5-1; abundance: once; CDR3nt: TGCGCCAGCACACTGGGACAGTTGAACACTGAAGCTTTCTTT; CDR3aa: CASTLGQLNTEAFF
d_gene: NA; j_gene: TRBJ2-6; v_gene: TRBV6-2/TRBV6-3; abundance: NA; CDR3nt: TGTGCCAGCAGTTACCAAGGGGCTGGGGCCAACGTCCTGACTTTC; CDR3aa: CASSYQGAGANVLTF
d_gene: TRBD1; j_gene: TRBJ1-6; v_gene: TRBV19; abundance: NA; CDR3nt: TGTGCCAGTAGCGACAGGGGATTGGGCTCACCCCTCCACTTT; CDR3aa: CASSDRGLGSPLHF
d_gene: NA; j_gene: TRBJ2-1; v_gene: TRBV6-5; abundance: NA; CDR3nt: TGTGCCAGCAAAAACCTCGGCGGTGAGCAGTTCTTC; CDR3aa: CASKNLGGEQFF
d_gene: NA; j_gene: TRBJ2-3; v_gene: TRBV4-3; abundance: NA; CDR3nt: TGCGCCAGCAGCCAAGATCTCGGTGGGGGCACAGATACGCAGTATTTT; CDR3aa: CASSQDLGGGTDTQYF
d_gene: TRBD1; j_gene: TRBJ2-3; v_gene: TRBV4-2; abundance: NA; CDR3nt: TGTGCCAGCAGCCAAAAGACAGGGCCAGATACGCAGTATTTT; CDR3aa: CASSQKTGPDTQYF
d_gene: NA; j_gene: TRBJ2-2; v_gene: TRBV21-1; abundance: NA; CDR3nt: TGTGCCAGCAGCTTACCCTCGGGACTCAACACCGGGGAGCTGTTTTTT; CDR3aa: CASSLPSGLNTGELFF
d_gene: TRBD1; j_gene: TRBJ1-4; v_gene: TRBV6-5; abundance: NA; CDR3nt: TGTGCCAGCAGCCTAAACAGGGGTACTAATGAAAAACTGTTTTTT; CDR3aa: CASSLNRGTNEKLFF
d_gene: TRBD1; j_gene: TRBJ1-4; v_gene: TRBV28; abundance: once; CDR3nt: TGTGCCAGCAGTCTAACGGAGAGGGGGCGTGAAAAACTGTTTTTT; CDR3aa: CASSLTERGREKLFF
d_gene: NA; j_gene: TRBJ2-7; v_gene: TRBV3-1/TRBV3-2; abundance: NA; CDR3nt: TGTGCCAGCAGCCAAAGTGAGAGGTTGAACGAGCAGTACTTC; CDR3aa: CASSQSERLNEQYF
d_gene: NA; j_gene: TRBJ1-5; v_gene: TRBV6-5; abundance: few; CDR3nt: TGTGCCACGGAGGTTGAGGGCCCGGGCAATCAGCCCCAGCATTTT; CDR3aa: CATEVEGPGNQPQHF
d_gene: NA; j_gene: TRBJ2-7; v_gene: TRBV15; abundance: NA; CDR3nt: TGTGCCACCAGCAGAGATCCCGGGAGCTCCTACGAGCAGTACTTC; CDR3aa: CATSRDPGSSYEQYF
d_gene: TRBD1; j_gene: TRBJ1-1; v_gene: TRBV19; abundance: once; CDR3nt: TGTGCCAGTAAAGGGACAGCCCTCCCCATGAACACTGAAGCTTTCTTT; CDR3aa: CASKGTALPMNTEAFF
d_gene: TRBD1; j_gene: TRBJ1-1; v_gene: TRBV5-6; abundance: NA; CDR3nt: TGTGCCAGCAGCTTGGCCGGGACAGTAGGGCGATCTTCCACTGAAGCTTTCTTT; CDR3aa: CASSLAGTVGRSSTEAFF
d_gene: NA; j_gene: TRBJ2-5; v_gene: TRBV24-1; abundance: NA; CDR3nt: TGTGCCACCAGTGATTGGAGCCAAGAGACCCAGTACTTC; CDR3aa: CATSDWSQETQYF
d_gene: TRBD1; j_gene: TRBJ1-1; v_gene: TRBV6-5; abundance: NA; CDR3nt: TGTGCCAGCAGTTACTCAGCCAACAGGGGACCTGAAGCTTTCTTT; CDR3aa: CASSYSANRGPEAFF
d_gene: TRBD1; j_gene: TRBJ1-1; v_gene: TRBV28; abundance: NA; CDR3nt: TGTGCCACACGACAGGGACTACGATCCATGAACACTGAAGCTTTCTTT; CDR3aa: CATRQGLRSMNTEAFF
d_gene: NA; j_gene: TRBJ1-5; v_gene: TRBV7-2; abundance: NA; CDR3nt: TGTGCCACCAGAGATACAGGGTCGAATCAGCCCCAGCATTTT; CDR3aa: CATRDTGSNQPQHF
d_gene: TRBD1; j_gene: TRBJ1-1; v_gene: TRBV5-6; abundance: NA; CDR3nt: TGTGCCAGCAGCCCGAACTCACAGGGGGCTCAATTC; CDR3aa: CASSPNSQGAQF
d_gene: TRBD2; j_gene: TRBJ2-3; v_gene: TRBV5-1; abundance: few; CDR3nt: TGCGCCAGTAGTCCGGGACTAGCGGCCCCCGATACGCAGTATTTT; CDR3aa: CASSPGLAAPDTQYF
d_gene: NA; j_gene: TRBJ2-1; v_gene: TRBV6-6; abundance: NA; CDR3nt: TGTGCCAGCAGTCCCACCGGGGGCAGGGGCAATGAGCAGTTCTTC; CDR3aa: CASSPTGGRGNEQFF
d_gene: NA; j_gene: TRBJ2-2; v_gene: TRBV19; abundance: few; CDR3nt: TGTGCCAGTAATGGTCGCGAAAGGTCCGGGGAGCTGTTTTTT; CDR3aa: CASNGRERSGELFF
d_gene: NA; j_gene: TRBJ1-1; v_gene: TRBV5-1; abundance: NA; CDR3nt: TGCGCCAGCAGCTTCGGGAGTCAAGACGCTGAAGCTTTCTTT; CDR3aa: CASSFGSQDAEAFF
d_gene: TRBD1; j_gene: TRBJ1-1; v_gene: TRBV18; abundance: NA; CDR3nt: TGTGCCAGCTCACCTTCCGGGACAGGGAAAGCTTTCTTT; CDR3aa: CASSPSGTGKAFF
d_gene: NA; j_gene: TRBJ2-5; v_gene: TRBV5-6; abundance: NA; CDR3nt: TGTGCCAGCAGCCACTACGTCCAGCCCCAAGAGACCCAGTACTTC; CDR3aa: CASSHYVQPQETQYF
d_gene: NA; j_gene: TRBJ1-1; v_gene: TRBV6-5; abundance: NA; CDR3nt: TGTGCCAGCAGTTCCGCCGGCCAGGGAAACACTGAAGCTTTCTTT; CDR3aa: CASSSAGQGNTEAFF
d_gene: NA; j_gene: TRBJ2-7; v_gene: TRBV20-1; abundance: NA; CDR3nt: TGCAGTGCTAGTGGGACGGGGTACTCCTACGAGCAGTACTTC; CDR3aa: CSASGTGYSYEQYF
d_gene: TRBD1; j_gene: TRBJ2-1; v_gene: TRBV10-3; abundance: NA; CDR3nt: TGTGCCATCGGGATACTACAGGGGGCTGAGCAGTTCTTC; CDR3aa: CAIGILQGAEQFF
d_gene: NA; j_gene: TRBJ2-7; v_gene: TRBV28; abundance: NA; CDR3nt: TGTGCCAGCACCTTACAGAATCCGATCTACGAGCAGTACTTC; CDR3aa: CASTLQNPIYEQYF
d_gene: NA; j_gene: TRBJ1-6; v_gene: TRBV15; abundance: NA; CDR3nt: TGTGCCACCAGCGGAATATTAGAGCCCCTCCACTTT; CDR3aa: CATSGILEPLHF
d_gene: NA; j_gene: TRBJ2-2; v_gene: TRBV12-3/TRBV12-4; abundance: few; CDR3nt: TGTGCCAGCAGCCGGCAGCCCGAAGGGGAGCTGTTTTTT; CDR3aa: CASSRQPEGELFF
d_gene: NA; j_gene: TRBJ2-7; v_gene: TRBV2; abundance: NA; CDR3nt: TGTGCCAGCAGTGCTAACGTCGTGGGTACCTACGAGCAGTACTTC; CDR3aa: CASSANVVGTYEQYF
d_gene: NA; j_gene: TRBJ1-4; v_gene: TRBV4-2; abundance: many; CDR3nt: TGTGCCAGCAGCCAAGGCGTCGGTAGGGAAATTGAGAGTTTT; CDR3aa: CASSQGVGREIESF
d_gene: NA; j_gene: TRBJ1-2; v_gene: TRBV27; abundance: NA; CDR3nt: TGTGCCAGCAGTCCAAATGCGTGGGGCTACACCTTC; CDR3aa: CASSPNAWGYTF